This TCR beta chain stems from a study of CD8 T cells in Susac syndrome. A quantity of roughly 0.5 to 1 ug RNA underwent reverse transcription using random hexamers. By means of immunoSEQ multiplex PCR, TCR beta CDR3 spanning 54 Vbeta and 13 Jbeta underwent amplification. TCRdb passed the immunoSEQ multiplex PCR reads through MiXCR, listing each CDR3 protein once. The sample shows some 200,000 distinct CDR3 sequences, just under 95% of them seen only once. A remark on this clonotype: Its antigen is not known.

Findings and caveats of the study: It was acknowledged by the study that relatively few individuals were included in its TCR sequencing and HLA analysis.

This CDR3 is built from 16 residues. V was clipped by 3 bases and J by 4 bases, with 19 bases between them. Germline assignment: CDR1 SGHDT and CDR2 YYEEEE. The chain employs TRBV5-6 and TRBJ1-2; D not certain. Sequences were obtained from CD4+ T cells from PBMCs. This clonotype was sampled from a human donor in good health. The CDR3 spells CASSSPGGSNLYGYTF. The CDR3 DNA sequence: TGTGCCAGCAGCTCCCCGGGAGGGTCGAACCTCTATGGCTACACCTTC.